This T cell receptor (beta chain) derives from a study of shared clonotypes between healthy human individuals. Findings and limits, study-wide: Sample collection involved blood only; tissue repertoires are likely different.

This CDR3 comprises 12 residues. Germline CDR1 is SQVTM and CDR2 is ANQGSEA. Trimming left V 5 bases short and J 7 bases short, with 14 bases between. As to this clone: What it binds is not known.

Template for every sorted-subset replicate PCR totaled about 0.2 ug DNA, around 33,000 T cell genomes. TCRdb's table, derived via immunoSEQ multiplex PCR, lists solely in-frame clones and lacks some. The sample has under 2,000,000 clones; about 95% are singletons. Naive CD8 isolation took CD45RO-negative cells positively selected for CCR7 and excluded terminally differentiated effector memory CD45RA+ cells. The chain combines TRBV29-1 with TRBJ2-5, with D perhaps TRBD2 (6 bases). What was sequenced was naive CD8+ T cells sorted from blood. This receptor was taken from a man aged 18 to 35 in good health. CDR3 loop: CSVLEGIATQYF. The CDR3 nucleotides read TGCAGCGTTCTGGAGGGAATTGCGACCCAGTACTTC.